Listed below are T cell receptor beta chains from one sample, sequenced in a study of cytomegalovirus exposure and HLA in healthy donors. Profiling relied on immunoSEQ multiplex PCR, and the TCRdb table lists in-frame clones only, not all of them. The sample records roughly 200,000 clones, about four fifths being singletons. What was sequenced was PBMCs. The receptors were sampled from a woman younger than 35 in good health and CMV-seronegative. The CDR3 runs from the conserved cysteine through the conserved F or W. Fields, in order: J gene, clone size, D gene, V gene, CDR3 DNA, CDR3 protein. A D gene is named only where the DNA matches it firmly. The size field is filled for only some rows; it gives once, few, many or a size class.

>TRBJ2-2|.|TRBD1|TRBV7-9
TGTGCCAGCAGCCCTGGGGTCAGGGGGCCAGACACCGGGGAGCTGTTTTTT
CASSPGVRGPDTGELFF
>TRBJ1-1|once|.|TRBV28
TGTGCCAGCAGTTCTCAGGGCCGGAACACTGAAGCTTTCTTT
CASSSQGRNTEAFF
>TRBJ1-2|.|TRBD1|TRBV6-1
TGTGCCCCACAGGGGGCCTGTCTGGATGGCTACACCTTC
CAPQGACLDGYTF
>TRBJ1-1|.|.|TRBV11-2
TGTGCCAGCAGCCTCCCCGGGGGCGGGAGCATGAACACTGAAGCTTTCTTT
CASSLPGGGSMNTEAFF
>TRBJ2-5|.|.|TRBV9
TGTGCCAGCAGCGTGGCCAGGGGCGCTCAAGAGACCCAGTACTTC
CASSVARGAQETQYF
>TRBJ1-3|once|.|TRBV15
TGTGCCACCAGCCCGTTTGCGGGAATGGACGGAAACACCATATATTTT
CATSPFAGMDGNTIYF
>TRBJ1-2|.|.|TRBV5-8
TGTGCCAGCAGCTTTAACCTAGATGGCTACACCTTC
CASSFNLDGYTF
>TRBJ1-5|.|.|TRBV4-3
TGCGCCAGCAGCCAAGATGCAATGGACTGGGGCAATCAGCCCCAGCATTTT
CASSQDAMDWGNQPQHF
>TRBJ2-3|.|TRBD2|TRBV5-6
TGTGCCAGCAGCGTAGGGACTAGCGGCACAGATACGCAGTATTTT
CASSVGTSGTDTQYF
>TRBJ2-1|few|TRBD2|TRBV6-6
TGTGCCAGCAGTTACCGCGGGAGGGCCCACAATGAGCAGTTCTTC
CASSYRGRAHNEQFF
>TRBJ1-3|once|.|TRBV15
TGTGCCACCAGCAGGAGAAAGGGAAACACCATATATTTT
CATSRRKGNTIYF
>TRBJ1-3|.|.|TRBV19
TGTGCCAGTAGTATCATAGACTCCCCTGGAAACACCATATATTTT
CASSIIDSPGNTIYF
>TRBJ2-3|once|TRBD2|TRBV6-5
TGTGCCAGCAGCCCGTTCGGGGAGGGGTCAGATACGCAGTATTTT
CASSPFGEGSDTQYF
>TRBJ2-1|.|TRBD2|TRBV5-1
TGCGCCAGCAGCCGGGGACTAGCGGGTCCTTACAATGAGCAGTTCTTC
CASSRGLAGPYNEQFF
>TRBJ1-2|.|.|TRBV10-1
TGCGCCAGCAGTGAGTCGACCGGGTATGGCTACACCTTC
CASSESTGYGYTF
>TRBJ2-5|.|TRBD2|TRBV29-1
TGCAGCGTTGTACTAGCGGAGGTAGGAGAGACCCAGTACTTC
CSVVLAEVGETQYF
>TRBJ2-7|.|.|TRBV7-2
TGTGCCAGCAGCTTAGGGACAGCCCACTACGAGCAGTACTTC
CASSLGTAHYEQYF
>TRBJ1-2|.|TRBD1|TRBV16
TGTGCCAGCAGCCTCGGACAGGGAGTAGATGGCTACACCTTC
CASSLGQGVDGYTF
>TRBJ1-1|few|.|TRBV5-6
TGTGCCAGCAGCCCCGTTAAGGGGCGTATGTTGGGATCTTTCTTT
CASSPVKGRMLGSFF
>TRBJ2-2|.|TRBD2|TRBV11-2
TGTGCCAGCAGCTACGGGAGGGCGAACACCGGGGAGCTGTTTTTT
CASSYGRANTGELFF
>TRBJ1-1|.|TRBD1|TRBV10-3
TGTGCCATCAGTGAGACGGACAGGGTGAACACTGAAGCTTTCTTT
CAISETDRVNTEAFF
>TRBJ2-5|once|TRBD1|TRBV28
TGTGCCAGCGGGTACAGGGGGCGCGGGGAGACCCAGTACTTC
CASGYRGRGETQYF
>TRBJ2-3|once|TRBD1|TRBV19
TGTGCCAGTAGTATGGACAGGGCAGATACGCAGTATTTT
CASSMDRADTQYF
>TRBJ2-3|.|.|TRBV29-1
TGCAGCGTTGCGGGGGTGGGGCTAGATACGCAGTATTTT
CSVAGVGLDTQYF
>TRBJ2-3|.|.|TRBV27
TGTGCCAGCAGTTTCTCACAGCGCACAGATACGCAGTATTTT
CASSFSQRTDTQYF
>TRBJ1-5|.|.|TRBV19
TGTGCCAGTAGTATCGGGGGAGAGAGTCAGCCCCAGCATTTT
CASSIGGESQPQHF
>TRBJ2-2|few|.|TRBV25-1
TGTGCCAGTAATCTTGCCGGGGAGCTGTTTTTT
CASNLAGELFF
>TRBJ2-5|.|TRBD2|TRBV6-5
TGTGCCAGCAGGAAGCGGGGGGGGTACCAAGAGACCCAGTACTTC
CASRKRGGYQETQYF
>TRBJ1-2|once|.|TRBV7-9
TGTTCCAGCAGCTTCTCCCCGTGGGGCCAACTTGGATATGGCTACACCTTC
CSSSFSPWGQLGYGYTF
>TRBJ1-2|.|TRBD1|TRBV7-2
TGTGCCAGCAGCTTAGGATCATCGGCTAGACAGGGGTACACCTTC
CASSLGSSARQGYTF
>TRBJ2-2|.|.|TRBV29-1
TGCAGCGTTGAGGGACAGAACACCGGGGAGCTGTTTTTT
CSVEGQNTGELFF
>TRBJ2-7|.|TRBD2|TRBV7-2
TGTGCCAGCAGCCAAGCGGGAGGGCCTAAGTACGAGCAGTACTTC
CASSQAGGPKYEQYF
>TRBJ2-7|.|.|TRBV28
TGTGCCAGCAGTTTAAATTCCAGGGCGATTCTCGAGCAGTACTTC
CASSLNSRAILEQYF
>TRBJ2-7|.|TRBD1|TRBV5-4
TGTGCCAGCAGCCTGGGACAGCCCGTCTACGAGCAGTACTTC
CASSLGQPVYEQYF
>TRBJ1-2|.|TRBD1|TRBV28
TGTGCCAGCAGTACCGGGACAGGTTCTTTGCTAGCCTATGGCTACACCTTC
CASSTGTGSLLAYGYTF
>TRBJ2-2|.|TRBD2|TRBV29-1
TGCAGCGTGTCACTAGCGGACAGGAACACCGGGGAGCTGTTTTTT
CSVSLADRNTGELFF
>TRBJ1-2|.|.|TRBV19
TGTGCCTCACATGGGGGGATTTACTATGGCTACACCTTC
CASHGGIYYGYTF
>TRBJ2-1|.|TRBD1|TRBV11-3
TGTGCCAGCAGCCGCACAGGGGGACAGAACTACAATGAGCAGTTCTTC
CASSRTGGQNYNEQFF
>TRBJ1-1|few|.|TRBV4-1
TGCGCCAGCAGCCAAAAAGAGGGTATCGTCACTGAAGCTTTCTTT
CASSQKEGIVTEAFF
>TRBJ1-5|.|TRBD1|TRBV27
TGTGCCAGCAGGGCCCTCCAGGGGGCCAGCAATCAGCCCCAGCATTTT
CASRALQGASNQPQHF
>TRBJ1-1|.|TRBD1|TRBV5-4
TGTGCCAGCAGGACTACAGGGGGCAGGATGAACACTGAAGCTTTCTTT
CASRTTGGRMNTEAFF
>TRBJ2-6|.|TRBD1|TRBV27
TGTGCCAGCAGTCCGAGACAGGGCCCCAATTTAGTATCTGGGGCCAACGTCCTGACTTTC
CASSPRQGPNLVSGANVLTF
>TRBJ1-2|.|TRBD1|TRBV7-2
TGTGCCAGCAGCTTGTACAGGGGGCGGAACTATGGCTACACCTTC
CASSLYRGRNYGYTF
>TRBJ2-7|.|.|TRBV9
TGTGCCAGCAGCGGAGGCTCCCCGAGAGGCTCCGAGCAGTACTTC
CASSGGSPRGSEQYF
>TRBJ2-7|.|.|TRBV28
TGTGCCAGCAGTTGGAGCTACGAGCAGTACTTC
CASSWSYEQYF
>TRBJ2-1|.|TRBD2|TRBV5-1
TGCGCCAGCAGCTTGAGTAGCGGGCCTTCTAATGAGCAGTTCTTC
CASSLSSGPSNEQFF
>TRBJ1-1|.|.|TRBV11-2
TGTGCCAGCAGCCCCGTGGAGATGAACACTGAAGCTTTCTTT
CASSPVEMNTEAFF
>TRBJ2-3|.|.|TRBV5-1
TGCGCCAGCAGCTTGACGGTGCGGGGCACAGATACGCAGTATTTT
CASSLTVRGTDTQYF
>TRBJ2-4|.|TRBD2|TRBV6-5
TGTGCCAGCAGCCCCGAGGTGGGAGGGATTCAGTACTTC
CASSPEVGGIQYF
>TRBJ2-1|.|TRBD1|TRBV6-5
TGTGCCAGCAGCCGGGACAGGGGGCCCCCCAATGAGCAGTTCTTC
CASSRDRGPPNEQFF
>TRBJ1-5|.|.|TRBV4-3
TGCGCCAGCAGCCAAGATCGGGGGAATCAGCCCCAGCATTTT
CASSQDRGNQPQHF
>TRBJ2-2|once|.|TRBV5-1
TGCGCCAGCAGCTTGGCCCAGGGCCTAAACACCGGGGAGCTGTTTTTT
CASSLAQGLNTGELFF
>TRBJ2-2|few|.|TRBV4-3
TGCGCCAGCAGCCAAGATGGTCGGGGATTGACCGGGGAGCTGTTTTTT
CASSQDGRGLTGELFF
>TRBJ2-1|.|TRBD2|TRBV2
TGTGCCAGCAGAGACGGGACTAGCAGGTCCAATGAGCAGTTCTTC
CASRDGTSRSNEQFF